The 20 T cell receptor beta chains in this list originate from one sample, sequenced in a study of CD4 T cells in relation to SARS-CoV-2 and coronaviruses. No cognate antigen is known for these TCRs. CD4+ T cells from unexposed donors were obtained before the COVID-19 pandemic (2011-2018). The cells were cultured for 10 days before CD4+ T cells were isolated. The assay was immunoSEQ multiplex PCR, and TCRdb's table has in-frame clones only and misses some. The sample contains around 16,000 clones, around four fifths of which appear only once. The sample taken for sequencing was CD4+ T cells from PBMCs, cultured in vitro. The receptors stem from a human donor in good health.

The V and J genes are TRBV5-1 and TRBJ2-1; 12 bases align to TRBD2. The CDR3 consists of 16 residues. V gave up 0 bases and J gave up 2 bases; unmatched junction bases: 0. From germline, CDR1 is SGHRS and CDR2 YFSETQ. The CDR3 spells CASSLGLAGAYNEQFF. The CDR3, as DNA: TGCGCCAGCAGCTTGGGACTAGCGGGAGCCTACAATGAGCAGTTCTTC.

This clone was counted between two and nine times. The chain links TRBV30 to TRBJ1-5; 9 bases fit TRBD1. CDR1 is GTSNPN, CDR2 SVGIG, per germline (reference sequence). This CDR3 has 13 amino acids. In DNA form, the CDR3 reads TGTGATGCGAAGGGACAGGGAGGTCAGCCCCAGCATTTT. As protein: CDAKGQGGQPQHF.

This rearrangement joins TRBV19 to TRBJ2-5, with D possibly TRBD2 on 6 matching bases. CDR1 is LNHDA, CDR2 SQIVND, per germline (reference sequence). V lost 4 bases and J 5 bases, leaving 20 bases between the germline ends. The CDR3 has 16 residues. The CDR3 nucleotides are TGTGCCAGTAGTACTTCGCGCCAGGGAGGAGGGGAGACCCAGTACTTC. It codes for CASSTSRQGGGETQYF.

Comments on this clone: Mismatch with germline at one junction end may stem from a read error. The J gene is TRBJ2-7, the V gene TRBV7-8; D remains ambiguous. The germline gives CDR1 SGHVS, CDR2 FQNEAQ. The CDR3 sequence is 12 residues long. CDR3 amino acids: CASSLQGRFFNF. CDR3 in DNA: TGTGCCAGCAGCTTACAAGGCCGTTTCTTTAACTTC.

The V gene is TRBV5-1, the J gene TRBJ2-7; 9 nucleotides line up with TRBD2. The junction had 6 bases not matched to a gene; V was cut back by 4 bases and J by 1 base. Germline V CDR1 and CDR2: SGHRS, YFSETQ. CDR3 length: 15 amino acids. The CDR3 DNA follows: TGCGCCAGCAGCAGACTAGCGGCCCCTTCCTACGAGCAGTACTTC. This gives the protein CASSRLAAPSYEQYF.

V is TRBV4-2 and J is TRBJ2-1, with a tentative D call TRBD2 (6 bases). This CDR3 region has 17 residues. CDR1 is LGHNA and CDR2 is YNFKEQ in the germline V gene. V gave up 0 bases and J gave up 3 bases, with 15 bases separating them. The CDR3, as DNA: TGTGCCAGCAGCCAAGATGTCGGACTACGCGGCTACAATGAGCAGTTCTTC. It is translated as CASSQDVGLRGYNEQFF.

The rearrangement links TRBV5-1 to TRBJ1-2; 11 bases are shared with TRBD1. After removal of 4 bases from V and 7 bases from J, the junction contained 12 bases not matched to a gene. This CDR3 spans 16 amino acids. Germline V gives CDR1 SGHRS, CDR2 YFSETQ. CDR3 amino acids: CASSPDAGTGGFGYTF. The CDR3 nucleotides read TGCGCCAGCAGCCCTGATGCCGGGACAGGGGGGTTTGGCTACACCTTC. Complete variable domain (other parts from reference TRBV5-1 and TRBJ1-2): KAGVTQTPRYLIKTRGQQVTLSCSPISGHRSVSWYQQTPGQGLQFLFEYFSETQRNKGNFPGRFSGRQFSNSRSEMNVSTLELGDSALYLCASSPDAGTGGFGYTFGSGTRLTVV.

The CDR3 DNA sequence: TGTGCCAGCTCACCACCTGTGACAGGGGGCTCTGGAAACACCATATATTTT. Translation gives CASSPPVTGGSGNTIYF. The chain is built from TRBV18 and TRBJ1-3; 9 bases are shared with TRBD1. This CDR3 has 17 amino acids. The germline V gene has CDR1 KGHSH and CDR2 LQKENI. Trimming removed 0 bases from V and 0 bases from J; junction bases left unmatched: 3.

V usage is TRBV6-5 and J usage is TRBJ2-1; 11 nucleotides align to TRBD2. The junction had 12 bases not matched to a gene; V was cut back by 7 bases and J by 10 bases. The CDR3 length is 15 residues. The germline gives CDR1 MNHEY, CDR2 SVGAGI. DNA of the CDR3: TGTGCCAGCAACCGCCGGTCACTAGCGGGAGTGGAGCAGTTCTTC. Translated, it gives CASNRRSLAGVEQFF.

This clone occurred a few times. V is TRBV5-1 and J is TRBJ1-5; D not certain. The CDR3 has 13 amino acids. Germline V gene sequence: CDR1 SGHRS, CDR2 YFSETQ. The V end was cut by 5 bases, the J end by 6 bases, with 12 bases between. The chain's CDR3 is CASSSDGGQPQHF. The CDR3 DNA reads as TGCGCCAGCAGTTCCGACGGAGGTCAGCCCCAGCATTTT.

This sequence joins TRBV15 and TRBJ1-4; D gene ambiguous. In germline, CDR1 is LNHNV, CDR2 YYDKDF (reference sequence). CDR3 length: 14 residues. The ends were cut back, 1 base at V and 8 bases at J, with 11 bases in the middle. As DNA, the CDR3 is TGTGCCACCAGCAGAGGAGGACTCGACGAAAAACTGTTTTTT. Protein sequence: CATSRGGLDEKLFF.

The chain is built from TRBV7-9 and TRBJ2-5; D possibly corresponds to TRBD2 (5 bases). This CDR3 spans 16 amino acids. V was trimmed by 6 bases and J by 4 bases, leaving 21 bases between them. Germline V gives CDR1 SEHNR, CDR2 FQNEAQ (reference sequence). The CDR3 loop reads CASRHSVSGLRETQYF. In DNA form, the CDR3 reads TGTGCCAGCAGACACTCCGTTTCGGGGTTGAGAGAGACCCAGTACTTC.

The rearrangement links TRBV6-1 to TRBJ2-7; 8 bases agree with TRBD2. The germline gives CDR1 MNHNS, CDR2 SASEGT. The CDR3 is 15 amino acids. Unmatched junction bases numbered 5, after V lost 3 bases and J lost 1 base. The CDR3 protein is CASSDKAGGSYEQYF. The CDR3 bases are TGTGCCAGCAGTGATAAGGCGGGAGGATCCTACGAGCAGTACTTC.

The CDR3 nucleotides are TGCGCCAGCAGCCAAGTAGGGCTAGCGTATGATACGCAGTATTTT. Translated, it gives CASSQVGLAYDTQYF. The chain is built from TRBV4-1 and TRBJ2-3, with a tentative D call TRBD2 (6 bases). This CDR3 spans 15 amino acids. Per the germline V gene, CDR1 is MGHRA and CDR2 is YSYEKL. Trimming left V 1 base short and J 6 bases short, with 14 bases between.

The V and J genes are TRBV19 and TRBJ1-5; 9 bases match TRBD1. CDR1 and CDR2 from the germline V gene are LNHDA and SQIVND (reference sequence). V gave up 5 bases and J gave up 4 bases; unmatched junction bases: 0. The CDR3 sequence is 13 residues long. For the CDR3, the DNA is TGTGCCAGTAGTGGGACAGGGAATCAGCCCCAGCATTTT. Protein sequence: CASSGTGNQPQHF.

V usage is TRBV2 and J usage is TRBJ1-1, with 7 nucleotides matching TRBD1. Trimming removed 8 bases from V and 11 bases from J; junction bases left unmatched: 8. CDR1 is SNHLY, CDR2 FYNNEI, per germline. The CDR3 is 11 residues long. This chain's CDR3 is CASRLQGMAFF. The CDR3, as DNA: TGTGCCAGCCGCTTACAGGGGATGGCTTTCTTT.

This clone was detected once. The chain recombines TRBV5-4 with TRBJ2-1, with TRBD2 matching over 7 bases. From germline, CDR1 is SGHNT and CDR2 YYREEE (reference sequence). V lost 0 bases to trimming and J lost 6 bases; unmatched junction nucleotides: 3. The CDR3 is made up of 14 amino acids. The CDR3 here is CASSLAGGGNEQFF. The CDR3 DNA sequence: TGTGCCAGCAGCTTGGCGGGAGGAGGCAATGAGCAGTTCTTC.

The CDR3 spells CASSLLAPQETQYF. Written as DNA, the CDR3 is TGTGCCAGCAGCTTACTAGCTCCACAAGAGACCCAGTACTTC. This chain connects TRBV5-6 to TRBJ2-5; the D gene is possibly TRBD2 (6 bases). V was trimmed by 2 bases and J by 2 bases, leaving 10 bases between them. CDR3 length: 14 residues. Per the germline V gene, CDR1 is SGHDT and CDR2 is YYEEEE.

This chain connects TRBV11-1 to TRBJ2-7, with TRBD1 matching 7 bases. Germline V CDR1 and CDR2: SGHAT, FQDESV (reference sequence). The V and J ends lost 5 bases and 7 bases, in that order; junction bases with no gene match: 17. This CDR3 spans 16 amino acids. CDR3 sequence: CASSPTTIDRVGEQYF. CDR3 nucleotides: TGTGCCAGCAGCCCAACGACCATCGACAGGGTTGGGGAGCAGTACTTC.

The J gene is TRBJ1-3, the V gene TRBV5-8; 8 bases match TRBD1. The CDR3 runs 17 residues. Germline V lookup: CDR1 SGHTS, CDR2 YDEGEE. V lost 3 bases to trimming and J lost 1 base; unmatched junction nucleotides: 9. The CDR3 bases are TGTGCCAGCAGCTACTCGGACAGGGAGGATTCTGGAAACACCATATATTTT. This gives the protein CASSYSDREDSGNTIYF.